Below are 21 T cell receptor beta chains sequenced from a single sample in a study of control samples from healthy donors and cancer patients. The repertoire was sequenced with immunoSEQ multiplex PCR; TCRdb's copy has only in-frame clones and lacks some. The sample yields around 140,000 clones, roughly 92% seen once. The sample consisted of blood. These receptors were collected from a man aged 35 to 55 in good health.

This clone appeared a single time. This chain connects TRBV5-4 to TRBJ2-6; no clear D. CDR3 length: 15 residues. Trimming cost V 2 bases and J 4 bases, with 10 bases left between them. Germline CDR1 reads SGHNT; CDR2 reads YYREEE (reference sequence). CDR3 nucleotide sequence: TGTGCCAGCAGCTTAGACCAAGCCGGGGCCAACGTCCTGACTTTC. As protein: CASSLDQAGANVLTF.

This chain uses TRBV14 with TRBJ2-2; 8 bases are a match to TRBD1. Unmatched junction bases numbered 4, after V lost 4 bases and J lost 3 bases. CDR1 and CDR2 from the germline V gene are SGHDN and FVKESK. CDR3 length: 15 amino acids. CDR3 DNA: TGTGCCAGCAGCCGGACAGGGCTTGACACCGGGGAGCTGTTTTTT. Its protein product is CASSRTGLDTGELFF.

The chain has TRBV14 and TRBJ2-3, with no clear D. CDR1 and CDR2 (germline): SGHDN, FVKESK. This CDR3 region has 13 residues. Trimming removed 0 bases from V and 6 bases from J, with 7 bases in between. The DNA for the CDR3 is TGTGCCAGCAGCCAAGATTTCTTCGATACGCAGTATTTT. Amino acids: CASSQDFFDTQYF.

A few counts support this clone. The sample holds other DNA sequences that translate to the same CDR3. The V call is TRBV5-1, the J call TRBJ2-7; D is undetermined. The germline V gene has CDR1 SGHRS and CDR2 YFSETQ. The CDR3 covers 11 residues. V was pared by 0 bases and J by 5 bases, with 3 bases between. The CDR3 is CASSLGHEQYF. The CDR3 nucleotides read TGCGCCAGCAGCTTGGGCCACGAGCAGTACTTC.

This sequence joins TRBV6-6 and TRBJ1-5; the D gene is possibly TRBD1 (5 bases). The germline V gene encodes CDR1 MNHNY and CDR2 SVGAGI (reference sequence). Trimming cost V 5 bases and J 0 bases, with 8 bases left between them. The CDR3 covers 14 residues. The CDR3 DNA follows: TGTGCCAGCAGTCAAACAGGTAGCAATCAGCCCCAGCATTTT. Protein: CASSQTGSNQPQHF.

V and J are TRBV30 and TRBJ1-6, with TRBD1 as a possible D gene (5 bases). The germline CDR1 and CDR2 sequences are GTSNPN and SVGIG (reference sequence). This CDR3 spans 14 amino acids. V was trimmed by 1 base and J by 10 bases, leaving 14 bases between them. This CDR3 reads CAWSGRASVSPLHF. As DNA, the CDR3 is TGTGCCTGGAGTGGCAGGGCGTCCGTCTCACCCCTCCACTTT.

J is TRBJ1-4 and V is TRBV5-1; 7 bases fit TRBD1. The V gene end was trimmed by 4 bases and the J gene end by 4 bases; junction bases not matched to a gene: 19. Germline V gene sequence: CDR1 SGHRS, CDR2 YFSETQ. The CDR3 spans 19 residues. The CDR3 DNA follows: TGCGCCAGCAGCCCTGGGGACAGAAACTCCCTGGGCTATAATGAAAAACTGTTTTTT. Amino acid sequence: CASSPGDRNSLGYNEKLFF.

This chain uses TRBV7-2 with TRBJ2-5, with TRBD1 identical over 9 bases. The CDR3 has 17 amino acids. From germline, CDR1 is SGHTA and CDR2 FQGNSA. V lost 4 bases to trimming and J lost 5 bases; unmatched junction nucleotides: 14. DNA of the CDR3: TGTGCCAGCAGCTCCGGCTGGGGACAGGGCTCTTCGGAGACCCAGTACTTC. It specifies CASSSGWGQGSSETQYF.

The CDR3 spells CASKRQTGEDTQYF. The CDR3 DNA reads as TGCGCCAGCAAACGGCAGACAGGGGAAGATACGCAGTATTTT. The V gene is TRBV5-1, the J gene TRBJ2-3, with 8 bases identical to TRBD1. V was pared by 6 bases and J by 5 bases, with 8 bases of the junction left unmatched. From germline, CDR1 is SGHRS and CDR2 YFSETQ. The CDR3 runs to 14 residues.

This clone occurred once. J is TRBJ2-2 and V is TRBV5-1; D is unresolved. The CDR3 length is 15 residues. Germline V lookup: CDR1 SGHRS, CDR2 YFSETQ. Trimming took 0 bases from V and 5 from J, leaving 11 bases between them. The CDR3 DNA reads TGCGCCAGCAGCTTGGCAGTTAGTCGGACCGGGGAGCTGTTTTTT. As protein: CASSLAVSRTGELFF.

The V and J genes are TRBV18 and TRBJ1-1; a weak D match, TRBD1 (5 bases). Germline V gene sequence: CDR1 KGHSH, CDR2 LQKENI. V dropped 2 bases and J dropped 1 base, with 17 bases sitting between them. The CDR3 totals 17 residues. In DNA, the CDR3 is TGTGCCAGCTCACCAATCTACGACAGAGGGACGAACACTGAAGCTTTCTTT. This sequence encodes CASSPIYDRGTNTEAFF.

The CDR3 here is CASSALITGGTEAFF. CDR3 nucleotide sequence: TGTGCCAGCAGCGCCCTAATCACAGGGGGCACTGAAGCTTTCTTT. The gene calls are TRBV9 and TRBJ1-1; 8 nucleotides line up with TRBD1. V lost 3 bases, J lost 4 bases, and 8 bases stayed unmatched. Germline V lookup: CDR1 SGDLS, CDR2 YYNGEE. This CDR3 is 15 amino acids long.

This chain uses TRBV14 with TRBJ1-6, with D possibly being TRBD1 (6 bases). Germline V gives CDR1 SGHDN, CDR2 FVKESK. This CDR3 is 16 amino acids long. Trimming removed 2 bases from V and 4 bases from J, with 12 bases in between. The CDR3 region is CASSQLGHLYNSPLHF. In DNA form, the CDR3 reads TGTGCCAGCAGCCAATTGGGACACCTTTATAATTCACCCCTCCACTTT.

The chain is built from TRBV6-1 and TRBJ1-2; possible D gene TRBD1, 6 bases. CDR3 length: 14 residues. Germline assignment: CDR1 MNHNS and CDR2 SASEGT. Trimming took 3 bases from V and 7 from J, leaving 15 bases between them. The CDR3 protein is CASSDTGNFRGYTF. The CDR3 DNA sequence: TGTGCCAGCAGTGACACAGGGAATTTTCGTGGCTACACCTTC.

On this clone: The junction departs from the called germline gene at one end, perhaps through a read error. CDR3 amino acids: CAIREWTRGRDEQYF. The CDR3 nucleotides are TGTGCCATCAGGGAGTGGACCAGGGGAAGGGACGAGCAGTACTTC. The rearrangement uses TRBV10-3 and TRBJ2-7, with a weak D call TRBD1 (6 bases). Germline CDR1 reads ENHRY; CDR2 reads SYGVKD. CDR3 length: 15 residues.

V and J are TRBV7-8 and TRBJ1-2; D call uncertain. V dropped 1 base and J dropped 8 bases, with 8 bases sitting between them. Germline V gives CDR1 SGHVS, CDR2 FQNEAQ. The CDR3 spans 12 residues. CDR3 nucleotides: TGTGCCAGCAGCTTAGGGGCAGAGGGCTACACCTTC. This translates into CASSLGAEGYTF.

The chain has TRBV7-9 and TRBJ2-3; D unclear. Trimming left V 4 bases short and J 3 bases short, with 8 bases between. Germline V CDR1 and CDR2: SEHNR, FQNEAQ (reference sequence). CDR3 length: 13 amino acids. In DNA, the CDR3 is TGTGCCAGCAGCTACCACGGGACAGATACGCAGTATTTT. As protein: CASSYHGTDTQYF. Full variable domain (outside the CDR3, taken from reference TRBV7-9 and TRBJ2-3): DTGVSQNPRHKITKRGQNVTFRCDPISEHNRLYWYRQTLGQGPEFLTYFQNEAQLEKSRLLSDRFSAERPKGSFSTLEIQRTEQGDSAMYLCASSYHGTDTQYFGPGTRLTVL.

This clone was observed a single time. V gene TRBV7-2 combines with J gene TRBJ2-3, with 15 bases fitting TRBD2. CDR1 is SGHTA, CDR2 FQGNSA, per germline. The CDR3 is 17 amino acids. Unmatched junction bases numbered 4, after V lost 4 bases and J lost 2 bases. Here the CDR3 reads CASSSRTSGGATDTQYF. The CDR3 DNA is TGTGCCAGCAGCTCGAGGACTAGCGGGGGGGCCACAGATACGCAGTATTTT.

The chain has TRBV6-5 and TRBJ1-1; 8 bases are a match to TRBD1. Germline V gene lookup returns CDR1 MNHEY and CDR2 SVGAGI. J gave up 4 bases and V 5 bases, and 6 bases lay outside the gene matches. There are 14 residues in the CDR3. DNA of the CDR3: TGTGCCAGCAGTCCAGGGGGCACGGGCACTGAAGCTTTCTTT. This translates into CASSPGGTGTEAFF.

The rearrangement joins TRBV6-5 to TRBJ2-7; D perhaps matches TRBD1 (5 bases). V was shortened by 6 bases and J by 4 bases, with 10 bases between the two germline ends. This CDR3 spans 12 amino acids. Per the germline V gene, CDR1 is MNHEY and CDR2 is SVGAGI. The DNA for the CDR3 is TGTGCCAGCAGCCAGACAGTTTACGAGCAGTACTTC. Translating it yields CASSQTVYEQYF.

The chain uses TRBV6-5 and TRBJ1-6; D may be TRBD1 (5 bases). Trimming shortened V by 6 bases and J by 12 bases, and 9 bases separated the two germline ends. The germline V gene encodes CDR1 MNHEY and CDR2 SVGAGI. The CDR3 extends over 11 amino acids. The CDR3 nucleotides are TGTGCCAGCAGGGACATTGAACCCCTCCACTTT. Protein sequence: CASRDIEPLHF.